This T cell receptor beta chain was found in a study of T-cell memory formation after mild COVID-19. Germline V gene lookup returns CDR1 MNHEY and CDR2 SMNVEV (reference sequence). Trimming removed 2 bases from V and 15 bases from J, with 20 bases in between. This CDR3 spans 14 amino acids. This clonotype turned up a few times. Its specificity is not known. TCRdb reprocessed the 5' RACE reads via MiXCR and lists one record per CDR3 protein. The table has around 400,000 distinct CDR3 sequences, more than 20% seen once. Whole-study findings and limits: CD4+ clones that contracted lay mainly in CM and EM; CD8+ ones lay in EMRA. Some SARS-CoV-2-responding clones were already detected in memory before infection.

The chain joins TRBV27 to TRBJ2-1, with a weak D call TRBD2 (6 bases). The clonotype comes from an adult woman who had mild COVID-19 (a few samples of this study predate the infection). Cell type and time point are not known. Sample: PBMCs or a T cell subset sorted from them (not recorded which). The CDR3 protein is CASSLNSGLPGGFF. DNA of the CDR3: TGTGCCAGCAGTTTAAATTCCGGACTCCCCGGGGGGTTCTTC.